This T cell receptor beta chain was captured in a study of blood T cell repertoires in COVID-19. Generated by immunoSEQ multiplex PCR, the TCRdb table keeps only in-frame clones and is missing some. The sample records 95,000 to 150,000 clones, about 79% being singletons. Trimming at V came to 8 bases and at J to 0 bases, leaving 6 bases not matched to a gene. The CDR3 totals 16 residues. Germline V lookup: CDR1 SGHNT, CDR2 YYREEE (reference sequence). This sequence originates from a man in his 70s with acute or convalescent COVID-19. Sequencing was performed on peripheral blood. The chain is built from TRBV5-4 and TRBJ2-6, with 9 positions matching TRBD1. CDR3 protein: CASYRGLDSGANVLTF. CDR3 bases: TGTGCCAGTTACAGGGGGCTTGACTCTGGGGCCAACGTCCTGACTTTC. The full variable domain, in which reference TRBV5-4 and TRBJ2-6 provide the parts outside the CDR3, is ETGVTQSPTHLIKTRGQQVTLRCSSQSGHNTVSWYQQALGQGPQFIFQYYREEENGRGNFPPRFSGLQFPNYSSELNVNALELDDSALYLCASYRGLDSGANVLTFGAGSRLTVL.